The clone carrying this TCR beta chain was detected a few times. The antigen remains unidentified. The data originate from a study of T-cell reconstitution after alpha-beta-depleted transplantation in children. Study-wide findings and caveats: Surviving recipient T cells and thymic progenitors produced the high day-60 TCRbeta diversity seen in some patients. Several hundred expanded graft clones reportedly were the source of alpha-beta T cells about two months after transplant.

This CDR3 spans 11 amino acids. V gave up 8 bases and J gave up 5 bases, with 8 bases separating them. During its preparation, the TCRbeta library received unique molecular identifiers. TCRdb used MiXCR to reprocess the PCR reads, holding one entry per CDR3 protein. The sample contains fewer than 700,000 distinct CDR3 sequences, about an eighth of which appear only once. The chain carries TRBV12-3 or TRBV12-4 and TRBJ2-3; D remains ambiguous. This sample comprised PBMCs, mostly from graft donor cells, obtained 360 days after TCRalphabeta/CD19-depleted stem cell transplant. This receptor was obtained from a male patient aged 5 to 17 who had a stem cell transplant for acute myeloid leukemia, so the T cells may come from the graft donor. The DNA for the CDR3 is TGTGCCAGCCACAAGGGAGATACGCAGTATTTT. Its protein is CASHKGDTQYF.